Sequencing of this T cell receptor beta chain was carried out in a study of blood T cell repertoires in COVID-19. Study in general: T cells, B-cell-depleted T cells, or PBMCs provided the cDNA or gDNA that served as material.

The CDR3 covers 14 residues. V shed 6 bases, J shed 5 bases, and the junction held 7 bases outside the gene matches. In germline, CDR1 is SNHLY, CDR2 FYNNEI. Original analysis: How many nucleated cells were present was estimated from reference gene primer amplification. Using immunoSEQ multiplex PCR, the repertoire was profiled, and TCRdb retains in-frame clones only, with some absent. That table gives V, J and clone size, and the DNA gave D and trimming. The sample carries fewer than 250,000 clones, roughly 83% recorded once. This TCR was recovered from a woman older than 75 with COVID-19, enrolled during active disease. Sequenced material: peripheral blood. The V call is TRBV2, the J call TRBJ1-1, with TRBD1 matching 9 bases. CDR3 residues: CASSFRTGETEAFF. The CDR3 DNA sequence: TGTGCCAGCAGCTTCCGGACAGGGGAGACTGAAGCTTTCTTT.